The next 3 T cell receptor beta chains were all read from a single sample in a study of cytomegalovirus exposure and HLA in healthy donors. The PCR ran on 60 Vbeta and 13 Jbeta primers. Sequencing used immunoSEQ multiplex PCR; TCRdb keeps in-frame clones, though not all of them. The sample lists roughly 200,000 clones; just over 75% were seen once. The sequenced material came from PBMCs. The receptors were sampled from a woman in her fifties or sixties in good health and CMV-seropositive.

This chain joins TRBV9 and TRBJ2-1, with D possibly matching TRBD2 (5 bases). V was cut by 2 bases and J by 4 bases, with 13 bases left in between. The CDR3 runs to 15 residues. Germline V gene sequence: CDR1 SGDLS, CDR2 YYNGEE. CDR3 sequence reads: CASSVGLAEYNEQFF. CDR3 bases: TGTGCCAGCAGCGTGGGTCTAGCTGAGTACAATGAGCAGTTCTTC.

As concerns this clone: Germline is not matched at one junction end, which may reflect a read error. V gene TRBV30 combines with J gene TRBJ2-6, with D possibly TRBD1 on 5 matching bases. The CDR3 is 15 amino acids. CDR1 is GTSNPN and CDR2 is SVGIG in the germline V gene (reference sequence). In DNA, the CDR3 is TGTGCCTGGAGTGGTCAGAGCTCTGGGGCCAACGGCCTGACTTTC. Its protein product is CAWSGQSSGANGLTF.

As regards this clone: Other DNA sequences in this specimen translate into the identical CDR3. The CDR3 nucleotides are TGTGCCAGCTCACCCGGGACAGGGTCTGGAAACACCATATATTTT. Translation: CASSPGTGSGNTIYF. The chain employs TRBV18 and TRBJ1-3; TRBD1 matches at 9 bases. From germline, CDR1 is KGHSH and CDR2 LQKENI. The trim removed 3 bases at V and 1 base at J, leaving 1 base unmatched. CDR3 length: 15 amino acids.